This T cell receptor beta chain was found in a study of T cell changes during pregnancy in multiple sclerosis. V was shortened by 0 bases and J by 7 bases, with 7 bases between the two germline ends. CDR3 length: 12 residues. Germline assignment: CDR1 SGHRS and CDR2 YFSETQ. Sequencing was performed with immunoSEQ multiplex PCR; in TCRdb, only in-frame clones are kept and a portion is missing. The data hold around 130,000 clones, with approximately 95% observed a single time. The receptor was isolated from a female donor with multiple sclerosis, enrolled in a pregnancy study. This chain connects TRBV5-1 to TRBJ2-5; unclear D gene. This specimen consisted of peripheral blood, obtained before pregnancy. CDR3 region: CASSLELGTQYF. Written as DNA, the CDR3 is TGCGCCAGCAGCTTGGAACTTGGGACCCAGTACTTC.